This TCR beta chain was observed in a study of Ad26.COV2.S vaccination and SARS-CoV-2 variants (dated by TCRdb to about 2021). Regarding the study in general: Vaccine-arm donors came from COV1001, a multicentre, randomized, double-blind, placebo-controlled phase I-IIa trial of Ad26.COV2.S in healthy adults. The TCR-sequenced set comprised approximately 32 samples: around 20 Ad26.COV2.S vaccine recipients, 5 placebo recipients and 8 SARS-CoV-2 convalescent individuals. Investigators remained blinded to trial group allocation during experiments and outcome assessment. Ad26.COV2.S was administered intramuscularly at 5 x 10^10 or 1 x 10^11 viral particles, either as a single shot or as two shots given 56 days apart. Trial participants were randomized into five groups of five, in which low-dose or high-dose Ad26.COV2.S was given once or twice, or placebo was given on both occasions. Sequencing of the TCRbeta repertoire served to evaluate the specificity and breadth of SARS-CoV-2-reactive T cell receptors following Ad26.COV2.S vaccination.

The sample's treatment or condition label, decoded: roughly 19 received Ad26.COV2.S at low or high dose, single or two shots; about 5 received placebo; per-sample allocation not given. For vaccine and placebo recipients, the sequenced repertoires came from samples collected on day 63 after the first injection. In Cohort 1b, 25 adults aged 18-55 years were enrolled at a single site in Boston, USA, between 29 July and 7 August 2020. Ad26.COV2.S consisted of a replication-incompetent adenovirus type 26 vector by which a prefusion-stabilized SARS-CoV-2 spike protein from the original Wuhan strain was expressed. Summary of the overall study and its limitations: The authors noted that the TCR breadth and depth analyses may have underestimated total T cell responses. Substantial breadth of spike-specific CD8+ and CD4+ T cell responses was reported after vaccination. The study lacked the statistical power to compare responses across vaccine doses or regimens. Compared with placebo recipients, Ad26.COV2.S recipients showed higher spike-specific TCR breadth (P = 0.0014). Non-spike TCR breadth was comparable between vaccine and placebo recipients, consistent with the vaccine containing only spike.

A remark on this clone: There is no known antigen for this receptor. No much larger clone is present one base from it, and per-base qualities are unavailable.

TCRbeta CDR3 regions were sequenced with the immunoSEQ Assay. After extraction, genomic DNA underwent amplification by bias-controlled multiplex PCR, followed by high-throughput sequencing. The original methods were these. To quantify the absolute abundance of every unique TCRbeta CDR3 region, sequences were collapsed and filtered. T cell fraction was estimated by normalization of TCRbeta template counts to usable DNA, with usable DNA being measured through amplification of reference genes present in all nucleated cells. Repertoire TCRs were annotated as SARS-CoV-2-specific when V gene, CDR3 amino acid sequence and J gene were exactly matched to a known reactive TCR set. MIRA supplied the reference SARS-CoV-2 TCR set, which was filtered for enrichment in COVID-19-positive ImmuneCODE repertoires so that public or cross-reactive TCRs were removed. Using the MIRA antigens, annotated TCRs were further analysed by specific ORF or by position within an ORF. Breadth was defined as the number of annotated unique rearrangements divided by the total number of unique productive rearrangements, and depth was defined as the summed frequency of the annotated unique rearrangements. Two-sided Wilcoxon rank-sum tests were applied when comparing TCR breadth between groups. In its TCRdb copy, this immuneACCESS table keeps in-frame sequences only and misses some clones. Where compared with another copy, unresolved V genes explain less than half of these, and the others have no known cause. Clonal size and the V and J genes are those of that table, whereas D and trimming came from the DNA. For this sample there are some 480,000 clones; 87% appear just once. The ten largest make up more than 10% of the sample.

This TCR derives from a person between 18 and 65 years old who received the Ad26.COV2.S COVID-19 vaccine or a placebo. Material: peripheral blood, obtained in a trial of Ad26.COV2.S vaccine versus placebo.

The CDR3 in this case is CASSLALSDTQYF. The DNA sequence is given as TGTGCCAGCAGCTTAGCGCTCTCGGATACGCAGTATTTT. The chain links TRBV7-9 with TRBJ2-3, with the D gene too uncertain to name. The CDR3 sequence holds 13 residues, the cysteine and phenylalanine included. The retained sequence is limited to the CDR3, 39 bases, with the frame set at the first base. The germline V gene encodes CDR1 SEHNR and CDR2 FQNEAQ (reference sequence). Cut back by 0 bases and 6 bases, the V and J ends lie 7 bases apart.